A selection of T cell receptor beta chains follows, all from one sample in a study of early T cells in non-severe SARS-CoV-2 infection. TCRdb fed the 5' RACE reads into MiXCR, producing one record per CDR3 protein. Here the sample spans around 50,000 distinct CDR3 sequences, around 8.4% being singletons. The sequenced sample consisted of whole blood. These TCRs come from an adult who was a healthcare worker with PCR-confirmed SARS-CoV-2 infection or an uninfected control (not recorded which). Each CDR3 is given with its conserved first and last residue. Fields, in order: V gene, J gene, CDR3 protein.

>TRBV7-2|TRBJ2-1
CASSLADSYNEQFF
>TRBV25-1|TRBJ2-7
CASNPKGSYEQYF
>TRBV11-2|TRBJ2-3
CASSRRKGASSTDTQYF
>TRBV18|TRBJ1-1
CASSLTQVNTEAFF
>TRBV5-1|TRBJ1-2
CASSLGIGAAGGYTF
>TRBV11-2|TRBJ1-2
CASSLDRASNYGYTF
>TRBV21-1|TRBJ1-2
CASSRASYTF
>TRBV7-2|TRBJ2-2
CASSLGASDNTGELFF
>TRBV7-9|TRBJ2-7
CASSKQEYEQYF
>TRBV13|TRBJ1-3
CASSLGGYTIYF
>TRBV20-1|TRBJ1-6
CSARKGLRAPLHF
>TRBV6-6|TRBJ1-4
CASRLNEKLFF
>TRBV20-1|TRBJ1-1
CSARAQVYMNTEAFF
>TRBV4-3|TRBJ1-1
CASSQETTWNTEAFF
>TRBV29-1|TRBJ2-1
CSVDPMGGDNEQFF
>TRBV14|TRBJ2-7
CASSQGLGNSYEQYF
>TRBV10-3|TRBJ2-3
CAISPWEIQRGSTDTQYF
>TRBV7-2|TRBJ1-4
CASSQRAGEKLFF
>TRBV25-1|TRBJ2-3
CASSESDRVTDTQYF
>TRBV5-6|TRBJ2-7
CASSLGSRGANEQYF
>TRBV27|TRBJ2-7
CASSLSEVSGGYEQYF
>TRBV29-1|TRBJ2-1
CSVGKGQLEQFF
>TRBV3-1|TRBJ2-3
CASSPRPSDTQYF
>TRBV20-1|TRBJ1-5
CSASPGLGQPQHF
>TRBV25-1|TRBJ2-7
CASSATRDRDSYEQYF
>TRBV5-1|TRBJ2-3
CASTGTSGGTLSTDTQYF
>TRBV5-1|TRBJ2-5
CASTQSRDGQETQYF
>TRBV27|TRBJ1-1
CASSSRQGNTEAFF
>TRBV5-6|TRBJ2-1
CASSLFSGHYNEQFF
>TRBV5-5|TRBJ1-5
CASSFNRDGNQPQHF
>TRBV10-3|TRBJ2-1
CAISDGDGNNEQFF
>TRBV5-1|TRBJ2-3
CASRRAGEADTQYF
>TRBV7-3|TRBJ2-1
CASSLRGDGEQFF
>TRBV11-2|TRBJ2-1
CASSLDFRAENEQFF
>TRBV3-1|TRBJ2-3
CASSQGTSGVTDTQYF
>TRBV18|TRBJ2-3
CASSPPTDTQYF
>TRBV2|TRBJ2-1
CASSNRAYEQFF